This record concerns one TCR beta chain sequence. Its target is unknown. This record belongs to a study of Tregs in tolerant kidney transplant recipients. Overall study results and limits: Few patients were studied, so findings need validation in larger groups. No direct test of biological reproducibility was done here.

Method: immunoSEQ multiplex PCR; TCRdb's copy keeps in-frame clones and lacks some. The data contain about 18,000 clones, roughly four fifths of them singletons. Unstimulated Tregs (CD4+CD25+CD127-) and CD4+CD25- non-Tregs were sorted from PBMCs. An overnight rest at 37°C with 150 to 250 IU/ml IL-2 preceded regulatory T cell sorting from thawed PBMCs. Trimming pared 6 bases from V and 1 base from J, leaving 9 bases between. The CDR3 is made up of 13 amino acids. In germline, CDR1 is MNHNY, CDR2 SVGAGI (reference sequence). The chain is built from TRBV6-6 and TRBJ1-1, with D perhaps TRBD1 (5 bases). Sequencing was done on a sample of Tregs from blood. The clonotype comes from a human donor in good health. The CDR3 protein is CASRSQGNTEAFF. In DNA form, the CDR3 reads TGTGCCAGCAGATCTCAGGGGAACACTGAAGCTTTCTTT.